These 9 T cell receptor beta chains came from one sample sequenced in a study of T cells after yellow fever vaccination. TCRdb analysed the 5' RACE reads with MiXCR anew, one entry per CDR3 protein. The data show 350,000 to 450,000 distinct CDR3 sequences, with 6.2% seen just once and approximately 15% held by the top ten. Sequencing was performed on PBMCs, taken 5 days after the yellow fever booster vaccination. The origin of the receptors is a man aged 25-45 years who received the YFV17D yellow fever vaccine.

This clonotype was seen ten or more times. This chain links TRBV7-6 with TRBJ2-2; D gene uncertain. In germline, CDR1 is SGHVS, CDR2 FNYEAQ. This CDR3 contains 13 residues. Between the trimmed V and J ends, which lost 8 bases and 4 bases, there was a span of 11 bases. In DNA, the CDR3 is TGTGCCAGCGCTGTCAGAGCCACCGGGGAGCTGTTTTTT. This translates into CASAVRATGELFF.

The V call is TRBV7-9, the J call TRBJ2-7, with TRBD1 identical over 8 bases. The ends lost 5 bases at V and 3 bases at J; junction bases unmatched: 6. The CDR3 extends over 14 amino acids. Germline CDR1 reads SEHNR; CDR2 reads FQNEAQ (reference sequence). CDR3 nucleotides: TGTGCCAGCAGCCTCCGGGACAGGAACTACGAGCAGTACTTC. This encodes CASSLRDRNYEQYF.

This clonotype appeared many times. V gene TRBV6-1 combines with J gene TRBJ2-7; possible D gene TRBD2, 6 bases. Germline V gives CDR1 MNHNS, CDR2 SASEGT. Trimming left V 8 bases short and J 6 bases short, with 20 bases between. CDR3 length: 14 amino acids. CDR3 loop: CASAYPGSGGEQYF. DNA of the CDR3: TGTGCCAGCGCCTACCCGGGATCCGGGGGCGAGCAGTACTTC.

This chain joins TRBV18 and TRBJ2-1; TRBD1 aligns across 9 bases. V dropped 3 bases and J dropped 4; count of bases not matched to a gene: 4. The CDR3 loop spans 15 amino acids. Per the germline V gene, CDR1 is KGHSH and CDR2 is LQKENI. Written as DNA, the CDR3 is TGTGCCAGCTCACCCGGGACAGGGAATTACAATGAGCAGTTCTTC. Residues: CASSPGTGNYNEQFF.

This clonotype has a handful of counts. The V gene is TRBV5-6, the J gene TRBJ1-6; D is possibly TRBD1 (6 bases). CDR1 and CDR2 (germline): SGHDT, YYEEEE. V was cut by 0 bases and J by 7 bases, with 17 bases left in between. The CDR3 loop spans 17 amino acids. CDR3 in amino acids: CASSLETGLPGNSPLHF. The CDR3 nucleotides are TGTGCCAGCAGCTTGGAGACAGGACTACCGGGAAATTCACCCCTCCACTTT.

This clonotype has a handful of counts. The chain recombines TRBV28 with TRBJ2-6; no definite D call. The length of the CDR3 is 15 residues. V dropped 2 bases and J dropped 0 bases, with 5 bases sitting between them. CDR1 is MDHEN and CDR2 is SYDVKM in the germline V gene. CDR3 in amino acids: CASSLHTSGANVLTF. CDR3 DNA: TGTGCCAGCAGTTTACATACCTCTGGGGCCAACGTCCTGACTTTC.

This clonotype showed up many times. The chain recombines TRBV5-1 with TRBJ2-1; D unresolved. CDR1 is SGHRS and CDR2 is YFSETQ in the germline V gene. There are 14 residues in the CDR3. V was trimmed by 0 bases and J by 4 bases, leaving 8 bases between them. CDR3 amino acids: CASSLAQTYNEQFF. As DNA, the CDR3 is TGCGCCAGCAGCTTGGCACAGACTTACAATGAGCAGTTCTTC.

The chain employs TRBV20-1 and TRBJ2-2; TRBD2 matches at 11 bases. There are 16 residues in the CDR3. Germline CDR1 DFQATT, CDR2 SNEGSKA (reference sequence). The ends lost 3 bases at V and 4 bases at J; junction bases unmatched: 7. Here the CDR3 reads CSASTRTSGSTGELFF. CDR3 coding DNA: TGCAGTGCTAGCACCAGGACTAGCGGGTCCACCGGGGAGCTGTTTTTT.

This clonotype was detected many times. The J gene is TRBJ2-5, the V gene TRBV9, with D unresolved. CDR1 is SGDLS, CDR2 YYNGEE, per germline. Trimming shortened V by 0 bases and J by 4 bases, and 10 bases separated the two germline ends. The CDR3 runs 14 residues. CDR3 DNA sequence: TGTGCCAGCAGCGTAGTCTCCTGGGGAGAGACCCAGTACTTC. It specifies CASSVVSWGETQYF. Looking up the rest from reference TRBV9 and TRBJ2-5 gives the full variable domain: DSGVTQTPKHLITATGQRVTLRCSPRSGDLSVYWYQQSLDQGLQFLIQYYNGEERAKGNILERFSAQQFPDLHSELNLSSLELGDSALYFCASSVVSWGETQYFGPGTRLLVL.